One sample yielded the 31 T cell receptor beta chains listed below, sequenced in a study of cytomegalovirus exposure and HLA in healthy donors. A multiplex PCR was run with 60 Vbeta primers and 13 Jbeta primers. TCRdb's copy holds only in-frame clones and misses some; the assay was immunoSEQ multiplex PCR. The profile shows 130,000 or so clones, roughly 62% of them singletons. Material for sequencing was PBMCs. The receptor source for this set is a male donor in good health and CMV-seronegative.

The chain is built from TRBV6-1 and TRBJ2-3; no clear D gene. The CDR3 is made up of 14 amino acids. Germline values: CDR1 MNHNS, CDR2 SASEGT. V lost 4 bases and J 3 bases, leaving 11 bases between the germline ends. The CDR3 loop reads CASSVPTATDTQYF. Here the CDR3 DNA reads TGTGCCAGCAGTGTTCCCACAGCTACAGATACGCAGTATTTT.

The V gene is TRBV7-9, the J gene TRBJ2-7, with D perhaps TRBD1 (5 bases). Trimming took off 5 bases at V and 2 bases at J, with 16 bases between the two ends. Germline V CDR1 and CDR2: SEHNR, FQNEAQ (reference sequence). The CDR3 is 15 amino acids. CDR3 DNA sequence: TGTGCCAGCAGCCCGAGCAGGGCGTTCCCCTACGAGCAGTACTTC. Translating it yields CASSPSRAFPYEQYF.

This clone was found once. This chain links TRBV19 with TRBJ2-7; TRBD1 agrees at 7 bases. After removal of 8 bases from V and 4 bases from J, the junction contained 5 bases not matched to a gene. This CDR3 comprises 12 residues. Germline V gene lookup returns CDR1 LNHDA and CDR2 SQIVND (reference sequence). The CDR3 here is CASGGQRYEQYF. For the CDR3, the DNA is TGTGCCAGTGGGGGACAGCGTTACGAGCAGTACTTC. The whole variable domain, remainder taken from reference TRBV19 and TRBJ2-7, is DGGITQSPKYLFRKEGQNVTLSCEQNLNHDAMYWYRQDPGQGLRLIYYSQIVNDFQKGDIAEGYSVSREKKESFPLTVTSAQKNPTAFYLCASGGQRYEQYFGPGTRLTVT.

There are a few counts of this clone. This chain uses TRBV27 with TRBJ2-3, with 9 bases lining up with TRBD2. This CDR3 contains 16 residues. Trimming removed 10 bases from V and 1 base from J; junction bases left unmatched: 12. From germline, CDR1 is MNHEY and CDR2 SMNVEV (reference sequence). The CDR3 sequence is CAIRDLAGERTDTQYF. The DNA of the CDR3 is TGTGCCATCAGAGACTTAGCGGGGGAGCGCACAGATACGCAGTATTTT.

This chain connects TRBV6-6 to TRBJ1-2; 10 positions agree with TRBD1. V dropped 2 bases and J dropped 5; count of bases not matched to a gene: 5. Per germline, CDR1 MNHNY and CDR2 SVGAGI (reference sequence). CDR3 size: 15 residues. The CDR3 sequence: CASSYGDRGGYGYTF. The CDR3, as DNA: TGTGCCAGCAGTTACGGGGACAGGGGAGGATATGGCTACACCTTC.

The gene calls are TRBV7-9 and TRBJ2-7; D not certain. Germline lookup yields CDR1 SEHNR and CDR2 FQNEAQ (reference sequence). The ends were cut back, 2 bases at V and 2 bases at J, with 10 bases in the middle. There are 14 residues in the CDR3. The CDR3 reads CASSLRESTYEQYF. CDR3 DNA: TGTGCCAGCAGCTTAAGAGAGAGCACCTACGAGCAGTACTTC.

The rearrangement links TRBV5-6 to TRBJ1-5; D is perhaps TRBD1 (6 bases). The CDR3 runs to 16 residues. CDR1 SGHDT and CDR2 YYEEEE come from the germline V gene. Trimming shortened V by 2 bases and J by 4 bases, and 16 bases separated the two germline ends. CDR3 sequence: CASSFSPGASNQPQHF. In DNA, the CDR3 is TGTGCCAGCAGCTTTAGTCCAGGGGCGTCGAATCAGCCCCAGCATTTT.

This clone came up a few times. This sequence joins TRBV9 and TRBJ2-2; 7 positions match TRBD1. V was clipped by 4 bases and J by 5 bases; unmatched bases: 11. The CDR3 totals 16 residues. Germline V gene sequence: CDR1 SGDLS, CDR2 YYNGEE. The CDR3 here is CASSITGTVSTGELFF. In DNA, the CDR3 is TGTGCCAGCAGCATAACCGGGACAGTATCGACCGGGGAGCTGTTTTTT.

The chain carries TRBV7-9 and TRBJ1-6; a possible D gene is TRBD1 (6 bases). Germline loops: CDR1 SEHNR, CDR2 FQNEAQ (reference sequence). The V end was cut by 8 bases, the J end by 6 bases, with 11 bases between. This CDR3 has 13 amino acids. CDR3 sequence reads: CASQGLGNSPLHF. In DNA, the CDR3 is TGTGCCAGCCAGGGGCTGGGTAATTCACCCCTCCACTTT.

Here the CDR3 DNA reads TGTGCCAGCAGTTTTCCTATCGGGACAGGCGGCTACACCTTC. The encoded protein is CASSFPIGTGGYTF. V is TRBV28 and J is TRBJ1-2; 8 bases align to TRBD1. V shed 3 bases and J 8 bases; nucleotides not matched to a gene: 8. The CDR3 spans 14 residues. Germline CDR1 reads MDHEN; CDR2 reads SYDVKM.

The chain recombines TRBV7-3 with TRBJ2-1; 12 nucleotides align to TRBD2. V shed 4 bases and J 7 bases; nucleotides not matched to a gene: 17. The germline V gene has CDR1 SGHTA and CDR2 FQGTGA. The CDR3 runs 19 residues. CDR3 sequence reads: CASSSLPLILAGGSNEQFF. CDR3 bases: TGTGCCAGCAGCTCATTACCCTTGATTCTAGCGGGGGGGAGTAATGAGCAGTTCTTC.

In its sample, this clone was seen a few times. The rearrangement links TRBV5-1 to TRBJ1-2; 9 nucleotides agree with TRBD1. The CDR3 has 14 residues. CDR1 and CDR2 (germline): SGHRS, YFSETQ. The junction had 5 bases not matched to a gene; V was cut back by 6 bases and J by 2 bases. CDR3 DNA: TGCGCCAGCACCGAGGGGACAGGGAACTATGGCTACACCTTC. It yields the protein CASTEGTGNYGYTF.

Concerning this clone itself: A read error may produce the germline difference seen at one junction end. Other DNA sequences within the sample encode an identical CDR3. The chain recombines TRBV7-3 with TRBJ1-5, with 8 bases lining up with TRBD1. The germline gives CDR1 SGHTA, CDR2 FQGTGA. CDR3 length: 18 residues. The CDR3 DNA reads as TGTGCCAGCAGCTTAATTCCAGGGGGCGCATGTAGCAACCAGCCCCAGCATTTT. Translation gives CASSLIPGGACSNQPQHF.

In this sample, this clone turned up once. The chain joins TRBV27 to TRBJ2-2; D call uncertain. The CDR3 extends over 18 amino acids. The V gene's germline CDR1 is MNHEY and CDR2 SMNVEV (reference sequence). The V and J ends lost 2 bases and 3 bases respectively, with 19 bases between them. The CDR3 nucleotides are TGTGCCAGCAGTTTACGGCGGCCGGCGGCAGTATACACCGGGGAGCTGTTTTTT. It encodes CASSLRRPAAVYTGELFF.

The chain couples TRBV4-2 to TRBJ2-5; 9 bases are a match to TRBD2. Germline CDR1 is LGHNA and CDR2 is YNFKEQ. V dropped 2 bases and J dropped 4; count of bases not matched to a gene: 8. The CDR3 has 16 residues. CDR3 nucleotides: TGTGCCAGCAGCCAACCCTATAGCGGGGGTGTAGAGACCCAGTACTTC. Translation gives CASSQPYSGGVETQYF.

The CDR3 loop reads CASSLDLTGALAKNIQYF. DNA for the CDR3: TGCGCCAGCAGCTTGGACCTGACAGGGGCCCTAGCCAAAAACATTCAGTACTTC. This rearrangement joins TRBV5-1 to TRBJ2-4; TRBD1 matches at 8 bases. The CDR3 contains 18 residues. Germline V gene lookup returns CDR1 SGHRS and CDR2 YFSETQ. Trimming cost V 0 bases and J 0 bases; bases outside gene matches: 8.

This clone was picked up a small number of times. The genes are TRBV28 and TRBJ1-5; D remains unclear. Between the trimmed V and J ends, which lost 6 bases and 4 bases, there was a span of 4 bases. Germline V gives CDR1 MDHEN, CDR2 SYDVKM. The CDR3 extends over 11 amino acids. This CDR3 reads CASSPNQPQHF. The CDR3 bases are TGTGCCAGCAGCCCGAATCAGCCCCAGCATTTT. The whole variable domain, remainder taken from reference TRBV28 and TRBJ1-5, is DVKVTQSSRYLVKRTGEKVFLECVQDMDHENMFWYRQDPGLGLRLIYFSYDVKMKEKGDIPEGYSVSREKKERFSLILESASTNQTSMYLCASSPNQPQHFGDGTRLSIL.

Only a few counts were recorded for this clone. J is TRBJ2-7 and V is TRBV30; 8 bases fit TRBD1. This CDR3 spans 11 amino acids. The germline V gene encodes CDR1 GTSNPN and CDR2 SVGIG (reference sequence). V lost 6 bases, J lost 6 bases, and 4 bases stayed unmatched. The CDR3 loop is CACDRGREQYF. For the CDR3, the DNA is TGTGCCTGCGACAGGGGACGCGAGCAGTACTTC.

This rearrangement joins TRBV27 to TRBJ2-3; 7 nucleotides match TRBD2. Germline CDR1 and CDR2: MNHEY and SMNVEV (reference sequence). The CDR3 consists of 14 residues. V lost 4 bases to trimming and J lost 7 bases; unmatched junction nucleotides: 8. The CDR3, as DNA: TGTGCCAGCAGTTCCATGGGGGGGTTGAATACGCAGTATTTT. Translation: CASSSMGGLNTQYF.

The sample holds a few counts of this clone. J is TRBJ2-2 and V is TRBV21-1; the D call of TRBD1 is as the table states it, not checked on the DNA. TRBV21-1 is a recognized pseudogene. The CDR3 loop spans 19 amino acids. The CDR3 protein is CASTNPGANWDANTGELFF. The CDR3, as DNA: TGTGCCAGCACAAACCCAGGGGCTAATTGGGACGCGAACACCGGGGAGCTGTTTTTT.

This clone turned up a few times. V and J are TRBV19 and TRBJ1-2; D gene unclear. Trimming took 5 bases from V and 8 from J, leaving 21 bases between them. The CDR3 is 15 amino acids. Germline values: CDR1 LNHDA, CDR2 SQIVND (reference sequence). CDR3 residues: CASSPQEAGAMGYTF. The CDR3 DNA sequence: TGTGCCAGTAGTCCTCAGGAGGCTGGTGCCATGGGCTACACCTTC.

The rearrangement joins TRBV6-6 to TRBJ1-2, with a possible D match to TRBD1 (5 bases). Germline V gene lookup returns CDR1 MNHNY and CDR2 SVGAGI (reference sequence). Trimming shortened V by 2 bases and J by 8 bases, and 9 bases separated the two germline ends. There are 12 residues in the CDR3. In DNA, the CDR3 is TGTGCCAGCAGTTACCGGGACTCCGGCTACACCTTC. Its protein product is CASSYRDSGYTF.

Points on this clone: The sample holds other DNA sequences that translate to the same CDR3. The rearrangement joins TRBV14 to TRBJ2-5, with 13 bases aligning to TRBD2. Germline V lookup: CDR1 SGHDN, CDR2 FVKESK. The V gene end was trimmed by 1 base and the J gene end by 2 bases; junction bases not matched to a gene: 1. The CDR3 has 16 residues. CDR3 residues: CASSQAGLAGQETQYF. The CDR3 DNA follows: TGTGCCAGCAGCCAAGCGGGACTAGCGGGGCAAGAGACCCAGTACTTC.

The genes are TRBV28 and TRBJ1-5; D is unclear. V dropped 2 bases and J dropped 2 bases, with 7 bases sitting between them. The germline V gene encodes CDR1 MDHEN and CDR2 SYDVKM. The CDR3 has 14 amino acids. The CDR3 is CASSLNQGNQPQHF. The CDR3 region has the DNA TGTGCCAGCAGTTTAAATCAGGGCAATCAGCCCCAGCATTTT.

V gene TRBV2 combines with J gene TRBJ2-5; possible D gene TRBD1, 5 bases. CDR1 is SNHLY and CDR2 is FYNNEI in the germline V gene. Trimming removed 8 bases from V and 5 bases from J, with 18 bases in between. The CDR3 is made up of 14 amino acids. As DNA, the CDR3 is TGTGCCAGCCTTGGGGCTATCCAGGGCGAGACCCAGTACTTC. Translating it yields CASLGAIQGETQYF.

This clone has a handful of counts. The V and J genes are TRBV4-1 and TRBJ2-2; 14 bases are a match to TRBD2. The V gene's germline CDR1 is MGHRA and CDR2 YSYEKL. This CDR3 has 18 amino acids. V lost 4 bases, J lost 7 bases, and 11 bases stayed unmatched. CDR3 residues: CASSPKTSGGALLGELFF. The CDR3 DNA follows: TGCGCCAGCAGCCCGAAGACTAGCGGGGGGGCCTTACTCGGGGAGCTGTTTTTT.

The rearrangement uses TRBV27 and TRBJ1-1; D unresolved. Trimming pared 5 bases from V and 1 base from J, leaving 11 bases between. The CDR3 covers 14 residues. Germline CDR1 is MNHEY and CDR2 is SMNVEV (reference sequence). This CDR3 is CASSPRVRNTEAFF. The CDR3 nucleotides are TGTGCCAGCAGTCCGAGGGTAAGGAACACTGAAGCTTTCTTT.

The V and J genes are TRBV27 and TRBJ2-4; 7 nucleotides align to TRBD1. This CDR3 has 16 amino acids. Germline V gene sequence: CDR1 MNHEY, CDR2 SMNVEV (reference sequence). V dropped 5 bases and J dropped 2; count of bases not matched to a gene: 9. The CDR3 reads CASSEGSGGTKNIQYF. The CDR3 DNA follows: TGTGCCAGCAGTGAAGGGTCAGGGGGAACCAAAAACATTCAGTACTTC.

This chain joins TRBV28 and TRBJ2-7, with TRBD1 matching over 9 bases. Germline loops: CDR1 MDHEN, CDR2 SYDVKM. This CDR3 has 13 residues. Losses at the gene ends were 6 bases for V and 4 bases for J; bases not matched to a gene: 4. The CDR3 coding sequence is TGTGCCAGCAGGACAGGGGGAGGATACGAGCAGTACTTC. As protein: CASRTGGGYEQYF.

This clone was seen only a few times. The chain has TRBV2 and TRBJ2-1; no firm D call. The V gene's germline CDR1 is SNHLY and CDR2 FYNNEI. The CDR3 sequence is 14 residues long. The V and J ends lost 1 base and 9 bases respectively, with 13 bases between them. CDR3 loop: CASSEDTVFGEQFF. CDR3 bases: TGTGCCAGCAGTGAAGACACCGTATTTGGTGAGCAGTTCTTC.

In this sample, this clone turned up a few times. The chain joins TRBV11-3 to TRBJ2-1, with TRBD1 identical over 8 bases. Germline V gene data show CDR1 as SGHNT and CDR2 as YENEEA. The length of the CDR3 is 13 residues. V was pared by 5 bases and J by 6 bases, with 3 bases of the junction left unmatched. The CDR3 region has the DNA TGTGCCAGCAGCCGGACAGGGTTCAATGAGCAGTTCTTC. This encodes CASSRTGFNEQFF.